This paragraph reports one T cell receptor beta chain. Profiled with immunoSEQ multiplex PCR; TCRdb holds only in-frame clones, not every one. The table records about 120,000 clones, approximately 81% of them present only once. Deletions cut 4 bases from V and 0 bases from J, with 15 bases between. CDR1 and CDR2 from the germline V gene are LGHDT and YNNKEL (reference sequence). CDR3 size: 17 residues. This sample was taken from a study of blood T cell repertoires in COVID-19. The gene calls are TRBV3-1 (or the pseudogene TRBV3-2) and TRBJ1-4, with a possible D match to TRBD1 (6 bases). The origin of this receptor is a man between 60 and 70 years old with acute or convalescent COVID-19. The material sequenced was peripheral blood. The CDR3 DNA sequence: TGTGCCAGCAGCCGGGGGACGACAGGTGCAACTAATGAAAAACTGTTTTTT. As protein: CASSRGTTGATNEKLFF.